This T cell receptor beta chain comes out of a study of graft-versus-host responses after intestinal transplantation. The overall study: Every one of the recipients received anti-thymocyte globulin induction and afterwards took tacrolimus and steroids for approximately three years.

CDR3 size: 15 residues. Germline V gene sequence: CDR1 SGHRS, CDR2 YFSETQ. V shed 0 bases, J shed 4 bases, and the junction held 4 bases outside the gene matches. Here immunoSEQ multiplex PCR was the method, and the copy in TCRdb shows in-frame clones only, minus some. The sample carries around 31,000 clones, roughly 80% recorded once. Regarding this clone: Its target is unknown.

V gene TRBV5-1 combines with J gene TRBJ2-1; 7 bases are shared with TRBD1. Sequences were derived from unstimulated CD8+ T cells sorted from spleen or lymph node cells, sampled before intestinal transplant. This sequence originates from a human donor who received an intestinal transplant. The CDR3 sequence is CASSLGQGGYNEQFF. CDR3 sequence (DNA): TGCGCCAGCAGCTTGGGACAGGGCGGTTACAATGAGCAGTTCTTC.